A selection of T cell receptor beta chains follows, all from one sample in a study of Ad26.COV2.S vaccination and SARS-CoV-2 variants. TCRdb's table, derived via immunoSEQ multiplex PCR, lists solely in-frame clones and lacks some. The sample has about 350,000 clones; more than 75% are singletons. Sequenced here: peripheral blood, sampled in a trial of Ad26.COV2.S vaccine versus placebo. The receptors were sampled from a person between 18 and 60 years old who received the Ad26.COV2.S COVID-19 vaccine or a placebo. Both conserved end residues are part of each CDR3. A D gene is named only where the DNA matches it firmly. Some rows have no size entry. The others give once, few or many, or a class for an expanded clone.

clone_size	j_call	cdr3_length	v_call	d_call	cdr3_aa	cdr3_nt
NA	TRBJ1-1	11	TRBV30	NA	CAWSTGTEAFF	TGTGCCTGGAGTACGGGTACTGAAGCTTTCTTT
NA	TRBJ2-7	12	TRBV6-5	NA	CASSDLQVGQYF	TGTGCCAGCAGCGACCTTCAGGTGGGGCAGTACTTC
NA	TRBJ2-7	16	TRBV6-2/TRBV6-3	TRBD1	CASSYRIDRGPYEQYF	TGTGCCAGCAGTTATAGGATCGACAGGGGGCCCTACGAGCAGTACTTC
NA	TRBJ1-2	13	TRBV2	NA	CASSESRGYGYTF	TGTGCCAGCAGTGAATCACGGGGGTATGGCTACACCTTC
NA	TRBJ1-2	15	TRBV18	NA	CASSSAPGATYGYTF	TGTGCCAGCTCATCCGCCCCCGGAGCTACCTATGGCTACACCTTC
NA	TRBJ2-7	12	TRBV14	NA	CASSRSASEQYF	TGTGCCAGCAGCCGGTCCGCTTCGGAGCAGTACTTC
NA	TRBJ2-1	14	TRBV28	NA	CASNGGLSYNEQFF	TGTGCCAGCAACGGGGGGCTTTCCTACAATGAGCAGTTCTTC
NA	TRBJ2-5	13	TRBV29-1	NA	CSVGPQYQETQYF	TGCAGCGTTGGCCCCCAGTACCAAGAGACCCAGTACTTC
NA	TRBJ2-2	12	TRBV30	NA	CASPGPYGELFF	TGTGCCTCCCCGGGCCCGTATGGGGAGCTGTTTTTT
NA	TRBJ2-5	14	TRBV11-2	NA	CASSPLGRQETQYF	TGTGCCAGCAGCCCACTAGGTCGACAAGAGACCCAGTACTTC
NA	TRBJ1-3	15	TRBV28	NA	CASLKLADSGNTIYF	TGTGCCAGCCTTAAACTAGCGGACTCTGGAAACACCATATATTTT
once	TRBJ2-3	15	TRBV24-1	TRBD1	CATSGGQGSTDTQYF	TGTGCCACCAGTGGTGGACAGGGGAGCACAGATACGCAGTATTTT
few	TRBJ1-6	15	TRBV2	TRBD1	CASSGGTVHNSPLHF	TGTGCCAGCAGCGGAGGGACAGTCCATAATTCACCCCTCCACTTT
NA	TRBJ2-7	17	TRBV9	TRBD1	CASSGAGTGSRRDEQYF	TGTGCCAGCAGCGGAGCCGGGACAGGCTCCCGTCGCGACGAGCAGTACTTC
NA	TRBJ2-7	15	TRBV7-9	TRBD1	CASSSGQATRVEQYF	TGTGCCAGCAGCTCTGGACAGGCGACCCGGGTCGAGCAGTACTTC
NA	TRBJ2-3	16	TRBV19	NA	CASTPGYSGGTDTQYF	TGTGCCAGTACCCCGGGGTACTCGGGGGGCACAGATACGCAGTATTTT
NA	TRBJ2-3	14	TRBV24-1	NA	CATSDLGVADTQYF	TGTGCCACCAGTGATTTAGGTGTGGCAGATACGCAGTATTTT
NA	TRBJ1-1	13	TRBV6-5	NA	CASSYTRDTEAFF	TGTGCCAGCAGTTATACCCGGGACACTGAAGCTTTCTTT
NA	TRBJ1-1	15	TRBV6-5	TRBD1	CASSYSGTGNTEAFF	TGTGCCAGCAGTTACTCCGGGACAGGGAACACTGAAGCTTTCTTT
NA	TRBJ2-7	16	TRBV7-9	TRBD1	CASSLDRVWARYEQYF	TGTGCCAGCAGCCTAGACAGGGTCTGGGCCAGATACGAGCAGTACTTC
NA	TRBJ1-2	12	TRBV12-3/TRBV12-4	TRBD1	CASSPDRGTYTF	TGTGCCAGCAGTCCAGACAGGGGGACCTACACCTTC
NA	TRBJ2-1	14	TRBV2	NA	CASSETEGKNEQFF	TGTGCCAGCAGTGAGACTGAGGGAAAAAATGAGCAGTTCTTC
NA	TRBJ2-1	15	TRBV18	TRBD2	CASSPPAGGYNEQFF	TGTGCCAGCTCACCACCGGCGGGGGGCTACAATGAGCAGTTCTTC
NA	TRBJ2-5	14	TRBV4-1	TRBD2	CATSPSGIQETQYF	TGCGCCACCTCCCCTAGCGGGATTCAAGAGACCCAGTACTTC
NA	TRBJ2-7	14	TRBV19	TRBD2	CATSRTSGSYEQYF	TGTGCCACTTCTCGGACTAGCGGCTCCTACGAGCAGTACTTC
NA	TRBJ2-5	13	TRBV27	NA	CASSRIHQETQYF	TGTGCCAGCAGCCGTATACACCAAGAGACCCAGTACTTC
NA	TRBJ1-6	15	TRBV7-8	NA	CASSPATIINSPLHF	TGTGCCAGCAGCCCAGCAACCATTATTAATTCACCCCTCCACTTT
NA	TRBJ1-2	13	TRBV10-1	NA	CASSESGPYGYTF	TGCGCCAGCAGTGAGTCGGGACCCTATGGCTACACCTTC
NA	TRBJ2-6	13	TRBV30	NA	CAWSNSGANVLTF	TGTGCCTGGAGTAACTCTGGGGCCAACGTCCTGACTTTC
NA	TRBJ1-1	12	TRBV29-1	TRBD1	CSVPTGATEAFF	TGCAGCGTCCCCACAGGGGCGACTGAAGCTTTCTTT
NA	TRBJ1-2	15	TRBV27	TRBD1	CASRRVAGGSYGYTF	TGTGCCAGCAGACGGGTGGCAGGGGGTAGCTATGGCTACACCTTC
NA	TRBJ2-5	13	TRBV6-5	TRBD1	CASDRGQGETQYF	TGTGCCAGCGATAGGGGACAGGGAGAGACCCAGTACTTC
NA	TRBJ2-3	14	TRBV25-1	NA	CASSEGGSTDTQYF	TGTGCCAGCAGTGAAGGGGGCAGCACAGATACGCAGTATTTT
NA	TRBJ2-3	15	TRBV5-1	NA	CASSLGGSPTDTQYF	TGCGCCAGCAGCTTGGGCGGATCTCCCACAGATACGCAGTATTTT
NA	TRBJ2-7	15	TRBV6-5	NA	CASTTTGEGSYEQYF	TGTGCCAGCACAACCACAGGGGAGGGCTCCTACGAGCAGTACTTC
NA	TRBJ2-3	17	TRBV7-6	TRBD2	CASSLGAGGPGTDTQYF	TGTGCCAGCAGCTTAGGAGCGGGGGGGCCCGGCACAGATACGCAGTATTTT
NA	TRBJ1-2	15	TRBV3-1/TRBV3-2	TRBD1	CASSPTWDSNYGYTF	TGTGCCAGCAGCCCAACCTGGGACAGTAACTATGGCTACACCTTC
NA	TRBJ2-7	13	TRBV4-1	NA	CASSQDSTYEQYF	TGCGCCAGCAGCCAGGACAGTACCTACGAGCAGTACTTC
NA	TRBJ1-1	15	TRBV7-9	NA	CASSLGIGQNTEAFF	TGTGCCAGCAGCTTGGGGATCGGACAGAACACTGAAGCTTTCTTT
NA	TRBJ2-3	15	TRBV7-9	NA	CASRALRFSTDTQYF	TGTGCCAGCAGAGCCCTCAGGTTTAGCACAGATACGCAGTATTTT
NA	TRBJ1-4	15	TRBV28	NA	CASSLVLGSDEKLFF	TGTGCCAGCAGTTTAGTGCTGGGGAGCGATGAAAAACTGTTTTTT
NA	TRBJ1-1	13	TRBV10-3	NA	CAISAPGSTEAFF	TGTGCCATCAGTGCGCCAGGGTCCACTGAAGCTTTCTTT
NA	TRBJ1-1	13	TRBV28	NA	CASSLPLTSEAFF	TGTGCCAGCAGTTTACCCCTAACATCCGAAGCTTTCTTT
NA	TRBJ2-5	14	TRBV29-1	TRBD2	CSVEMAGGWETQYF	TGCAGCGTTGAAATGGCGGGGGGTTGGGAGACCCAGTACTTC
NA	TRBJ2-1	13	TRBV6-4	NA	CASSLEDYGEQFF	TGTGCCAGCAGTCTCGAAGACTATGGGGAGCAGTTCTTC
NA	TRBJ2-1	15	TRBV3-1/TRBV3-2	TRBD2	CASSARGGLRNEQFF	TGTGCCAGCAGCGCGCGGGGGGGCCTGCGTAATGAGCAGTTCTTC
NA	TRBJ1-1	14	TRBV28	TRBD1	CASSGPGQGTEAFF	TGTGCCAGCAGTGGCCCGGGACAGGGTACTGAAGCTTTCTTT
NA	TRBJ1-3	17	TRBV3-1/TRBV3-2	NA	CASSQEGLRGSGNTIYF	TGTGCCAGCAGCCAAGAAGGCTTGCGGGGATCTGGAAACACCATATATTTT
NA	TRBJ2-5	13	TRBV24-1	NA	CATSDKGQETQYF	TGTGCCACCAGTGATAAGGGGCAAGAGACCCAGTACTTC
NA	TRBJ2-7	15	TRBV6-5	TRBD2	CASSYLGLGSGEQYF	TGTGCCAGCAGTTACCTCGGACTAGGGTCGGGCGAGCAGTACTTC
NA	TRBJ1-5	17	TRBV7-2	NA	CASSLGPGRQTNQPQHF	TGTGCCAGCAGCTTAGGGCCGGGACGGCAGACTAATCAGCCCCAGCATTTT
NA	TRBJ2-3	14	TRBV20-1	TRBD2	CSASRGGRTDTQYF	TGCAGTGCTAGTCGGGGGGGCCGGACAGATACGCAGTATTTT
NA	TRBJ1-2	14	TRBV4-3	NA	CASSRAQGDYGYTF	TGCGCCAGCAGCCGGGCGCAGGGAGACTATGGCTACACCTTC
NA	TRBJ2-1	14	TRBV27	NA	CASSSGGRYNEQFF	TGTGCCAGCAGTTCGGGGGGCCGCTACAATGAGCAGTTCTTC
once	TRBJ1-3	13	TRBV18	NA	CASSPNTGNTIYF	TGTGCCAGCTCCCCGAACACTGGAAACACCATATATTTT